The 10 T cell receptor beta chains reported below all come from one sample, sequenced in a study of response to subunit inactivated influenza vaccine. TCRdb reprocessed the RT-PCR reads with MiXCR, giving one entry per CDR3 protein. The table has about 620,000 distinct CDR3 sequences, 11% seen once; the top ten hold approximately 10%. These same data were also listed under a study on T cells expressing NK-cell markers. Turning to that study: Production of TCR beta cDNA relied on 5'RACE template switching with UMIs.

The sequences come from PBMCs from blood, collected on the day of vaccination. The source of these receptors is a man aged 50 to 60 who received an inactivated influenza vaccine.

The CDR3 here is CSAMVAQSSYEQYF. The CDR3 nucleotides read TGCAGTGCTATGGTAGCTCAGTCGTCCTACGAGCAGTACTTC. The chain employs TRBV20-1 and TRBJ2-7, with D unresolved. The CDR3 loop spans 14 amino acids. Looked up from germline, CDR1 is DFQATT and CDR2 is SNEGSKA (reference sequence). The V and J ends lost 4 bases and 1 base respectively, with 14 bases between them.

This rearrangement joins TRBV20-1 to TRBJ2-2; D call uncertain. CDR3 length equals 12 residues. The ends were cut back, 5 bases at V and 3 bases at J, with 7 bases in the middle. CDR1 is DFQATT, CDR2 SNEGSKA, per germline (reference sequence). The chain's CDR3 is CSARAYTGELFF. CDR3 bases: TGCAGTGCTCGTGCGTACACCGGGGAGCTGTTTTTT.

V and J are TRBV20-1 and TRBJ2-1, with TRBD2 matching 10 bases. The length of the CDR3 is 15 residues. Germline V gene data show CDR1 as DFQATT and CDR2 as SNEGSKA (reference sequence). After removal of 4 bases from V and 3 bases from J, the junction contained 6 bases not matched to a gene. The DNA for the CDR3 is TGCAGTGCTATCCAACTAGCGGGAAACTACAATGAGCAGTTCTTC. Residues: CSAIQLAGNYNEQFF.

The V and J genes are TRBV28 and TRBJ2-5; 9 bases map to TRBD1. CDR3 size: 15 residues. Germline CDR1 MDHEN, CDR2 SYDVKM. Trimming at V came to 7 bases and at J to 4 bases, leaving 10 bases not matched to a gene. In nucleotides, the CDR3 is TGTGCCAGCACCGTCGTGGGACAGGGCCGAGAGACCCAGTACTTC. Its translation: CASTVVGQGRETQYF.

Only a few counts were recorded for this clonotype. CDR3 in DNA: TGCAGCGTTCGGGAGGCGGGTCAGCCCCAGCATTTT. Its translation: CSVREAGQPQHF. The chain combines TRBV29-1 with TRBJ1-5; no clear D. The CDR3 sequence is 12 residues long. Germline V gene sequence: CDR1 SQVTM, CDR2 ANQGSEA. Trimming stripped 5 bases from V and 6 bases from J, with 11 bases between. Filled out from reference TRBV29-1 and TRBJ1-5, the complete variable domain reads SAVISQKPSRDICQRGTSLTIQCQVDSQVTMMFWYRQQPGQSLTLIATANQGSEATYESGFVIDKFPISRPNLTFSTLTVSNMSPEDSSIYLCSVREAGQPQHFGDGTRLSIL.

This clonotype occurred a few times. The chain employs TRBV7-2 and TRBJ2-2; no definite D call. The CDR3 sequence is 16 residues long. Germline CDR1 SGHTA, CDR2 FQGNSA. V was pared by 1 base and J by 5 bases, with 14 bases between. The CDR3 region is CASSLVGTLGTGELFF. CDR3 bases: TGTGCCAGCAGCTTAGTCGGCACCCTGGGGACCGGGGAGCTGTTTTTT. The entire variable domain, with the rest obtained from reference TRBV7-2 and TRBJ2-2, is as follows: GAGVSQSPSNKVTEKGKDVELRCDPISGHTALYWYRQSLGQGLEFLIYFQGNSAPDKSGLPSDRFSAERTGGSVSTLTIQRTQQEDSAVYLCASSLVGTLGTGELFFGEGSRLTVL.

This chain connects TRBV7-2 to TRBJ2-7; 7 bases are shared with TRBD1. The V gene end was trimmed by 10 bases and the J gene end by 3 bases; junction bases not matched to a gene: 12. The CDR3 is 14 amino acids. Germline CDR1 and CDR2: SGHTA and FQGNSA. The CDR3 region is CATNYSPGGYEQYF. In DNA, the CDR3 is TGTGCCACAAACTATTCACCAGGGGGCTACGAGCAGTACTTC.

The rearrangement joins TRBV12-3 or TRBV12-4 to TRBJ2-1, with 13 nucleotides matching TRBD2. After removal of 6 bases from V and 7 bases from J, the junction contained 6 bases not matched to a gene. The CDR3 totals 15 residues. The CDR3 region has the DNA TGTGCCAGCAGCCAACTAGCGGGGGGGCGAAATGAGCAGTTCTTC. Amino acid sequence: CASSQLAGGRNEQFF.

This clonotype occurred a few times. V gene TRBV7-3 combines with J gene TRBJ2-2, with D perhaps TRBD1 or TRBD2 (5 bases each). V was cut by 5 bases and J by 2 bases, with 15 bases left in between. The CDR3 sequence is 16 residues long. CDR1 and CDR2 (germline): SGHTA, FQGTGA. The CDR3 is CASSISGTFNTGELFF. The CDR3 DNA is TGTGCCAGCAGCATCTCCGGGACCTTCAACACCGGGGAGCTGTTTTTT.

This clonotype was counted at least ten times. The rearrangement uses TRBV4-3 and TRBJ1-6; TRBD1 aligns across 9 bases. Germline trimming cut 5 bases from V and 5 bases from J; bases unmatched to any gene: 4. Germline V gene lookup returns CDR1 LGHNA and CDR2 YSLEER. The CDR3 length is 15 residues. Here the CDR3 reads CASSTRTGDNSPLHF. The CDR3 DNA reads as TGCGCCAGCAGCACGCGGACAGGGGATAATTCACCCCTCCACTTT.